A selection of T cell receptor beta chains follows, all from one sample in a study of T-cell reconstitution after alpha-beta-depleted transplantation in children. From the PCR reads, TCRdb called clonotypes with MiXCR, one entry per CDR3 protein. The sample consists of hundreds of thousands of distinct CDR3 sequences, around 15% of them appearing once. The sample in question was PBMCs, mostly from graft donor cells, obtained 360 days after TCRalphabeta/CD19-depleted stem cell transplant. These receptors came from a boy less than two years old who had a stem cell transplant for Wiskott-Aldrich syndrome, so the T cells may come from the graft donor. Both conserved end residues are part of each CDR3. D genes are given only for firm matches. A row's size may be missing; if present it is once, few, many or a size class.

V	D	size	J	CDR3	DNA
TRBV12-3/TRBV12-4	TRBD1	few	TRBJ1-1	CASSPLSGQLNTEAFF	TGTGCCAGCAGTCCCTTATCGGGACAGTTGAACACTGAAGCTTTCTTT
TRBV27	NA	few	TRBJ2-7	CASSLYEDYEQYF	TGTGCCAGCAGTTTGTACGAGGACTACGAGCAGTACTTC
TRBV28	NA	NA	TRBJ2-7	CASLAPGAHPYEQYF	TGTGCCAGCCTTGCTCCGGGTGCCCATCCCTACGAGCAGTACTTC
TRBV10-3	NA	NA	TRBJ2-3	CAISDRLGKKADTQYF	TGTGCCATCAGTGATCGCCTAGGGAAAAAGGCAGATACGCAGTATTTT
TRBV7-9	NA	NA	TRBJ1-6	CASSLKRGDSPLHF	TGTGCCAGCAGCTTAAAGAGGGGCGATTCACCCCTCCACTTT
TRBV7-9	TRBD2	few	TRBJ2-5	CASSTNLAGGPMETQYF	TGTGCCAGCAGCACTAACCTAGCGGGGGGGCCGATGGAGACCCAGTACTTC
TRBV2	TRBD2	NA	TRBJ2-1	CASSETSGGIYNEQFF	TGTGCCAGCAGCGAGACTAGCGGGGGGATCTACAATGAGCAGTTCTTC
TRBV20-1	TRBD1	few	TRBJ2-1	CSARAGGSYNEQFF	TGCAGTGCTAGAGCAGGGGGTTCATACAATGAGCAGTTCTTC
TRBV5-1	NA	NA	TRBJ2-3	CASSLDMGTDTQYF	TGCGCCAGCAGCTTGGACATGGGCACAGATACGCAGTATTTT
TRBV20-1	TRBD1	NA	TRBJ2-4	CSATRDRILNIQYF	TGCAGTGCTACCCGGGACAGAATTTTGAACATTCAGTACTTC
TRBV6-2/TRBV6-3	NA	NA	TRBJ2-1	CASSYSSLTYNEQFF	TGTGCCAGCAGTTACTCGTCCTTAACCTACAATGAGCAGTTCTTC
TRBV12-3/TRBV12-4	TRBD2	few	TRBJ2-5	CASSYALGGGTQYF	TGTGCCAGCAGTTACGCCTTGGGGGGGGGGACCCAGTACTTC
TRBV4-3	NA	NA	TRBJ2-1	CASSQDLVFEQFF	TGCGCCAGCAGCCAAGACCTAGTATTCGAGCAGTTCTTC
TRBV29-1	TRBD2	NA	TRBJ2-7	CSVRGAMGGGSYEQYF	TGCAGCGTTCGGGGAGCTATGGGCGGGGGCTCCTACGAGCAGTACTTC
TRBV5-1	NA	NA	TRBJ1-6	CASSLAPLPSSPLHF	TGCGCCAGCAGCTTGGCCCCACTACCCAGTTCACCCCTCCACTTT
TRBV20-1	NA	few	TRBJ2-7	CSARQSYEQYF	TGCAGTGCTAGACAGTCCTACGAGCAGTACTTC
TRBV3-1	TRBD2	NA	TRBJ2-5	CASSQGGLAGTQETQYF	TGTGCCAGCAGCCAAGGAGGACTAGCGGGGACCCAAGAGACCCAGTACTTC
TRBV2	NA	NA	TRBJ2-7	CASTPAWGEQYF	TGTGCCAGCACTCCCGCGTGGGGTGAGCAGTACTTC
TRBV20-1	NA	NA	TRBJ1-1	CSAKGNTEAFF	TGCAGTGCTAAAGGAAACACTGAAGCTTTCTTT
TRBV6-2/TRBV6-3	TRBD2	few	TRBJ2-7	CASSYSGRALEQYF	TGTGCCAGCAGTTACTCCGGGAGGGCGCTCGAGCAGTACTTC
TRBV5-5	NA	few	TRBJ1-5	CASSPPGRDQPQHF	TGTGCCAGCAGCCCACCAGGGAGGGATCAGCCCCAGCATTTT
TRBV11-2	TRBD1	few	TRBJ2-2	CASSLRDSTGELFF	TGTGCCAGCAGCCTCCGGGACAGCACCGGGGAGCTGTTTTTT
TRBV10-3	NA	many	TRBJ2-5	CATSESQETQYF	TGTGCCACCTCTGAGTCCCAAGAGACCCAGTACTTC